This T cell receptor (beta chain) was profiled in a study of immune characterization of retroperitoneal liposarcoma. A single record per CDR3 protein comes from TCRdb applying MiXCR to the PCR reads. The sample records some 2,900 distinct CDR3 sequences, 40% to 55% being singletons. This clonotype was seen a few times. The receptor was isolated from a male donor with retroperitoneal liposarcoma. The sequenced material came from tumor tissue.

The CDR3 spells CASSYSGTSNQPQHF. CDR3 in DNA: TGTGCCAGCAGTTACTCAGGGACGAGCAATCAGCCCCAGCATTTT. V and J are TRBV6-5 and TRBJ1-5, with D perhaps TRBD1 (5 bases). V was shortened by 0 bases and J by 1 base, with 7 bases between the two germline ends. CDR3 length: 15 residues. CDR1 is MNHEY, CDR2 SVGAGI, per germline.